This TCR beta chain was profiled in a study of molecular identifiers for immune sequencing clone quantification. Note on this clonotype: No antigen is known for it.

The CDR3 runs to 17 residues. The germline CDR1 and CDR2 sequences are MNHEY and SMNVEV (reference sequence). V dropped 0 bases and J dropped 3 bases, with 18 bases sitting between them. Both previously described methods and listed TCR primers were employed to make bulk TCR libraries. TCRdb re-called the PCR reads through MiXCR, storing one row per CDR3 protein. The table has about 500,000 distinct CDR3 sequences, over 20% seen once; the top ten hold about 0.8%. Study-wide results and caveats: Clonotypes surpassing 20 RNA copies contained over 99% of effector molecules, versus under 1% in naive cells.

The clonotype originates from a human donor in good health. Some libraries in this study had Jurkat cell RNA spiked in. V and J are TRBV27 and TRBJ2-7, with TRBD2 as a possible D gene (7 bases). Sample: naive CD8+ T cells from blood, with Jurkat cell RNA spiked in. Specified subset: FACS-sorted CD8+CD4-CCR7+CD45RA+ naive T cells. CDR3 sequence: CASSLSVGGAMNYEQYF. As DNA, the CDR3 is TGTGCCAGCAGTTTATCGGTTGGGGGGGCTATGAACTACGAGCAGTACTTC.